The rows below give T cell receptor beta chains drawn from one sample of a study of cytomegalovirus exposure and HLA in healthy donors. TCRdb's copy holds only in-frame clones and misses some; the assay was immunoSEQ multiplex PCR. The sample gives around 200,000 clones, over 70% of which show up once; less than 3% is in the top ten. Sequenced sample: PBMCs. Every receptor here comes from a woman in her sixties in good health and CMV-seropositive. CDR3s include the opening cysteine and the closing phenylalanine or tryptophan.

j_gene: TRBJ2-5; v_gene: TRBV7-7; CDR3aa: CASSPPGSRETQYF
j_gene: TRBJ1-2; v_gene: TRBV5-1; CDR3aa: CASRHADRENYGYTF
j_gene: TRBJ2-6; v_gene: TRBV25-1; CDR3aa: CASSEGQAGANVLTF
j_gene: TRBJ2-3; v_gene: TRBV5-1; CDR3aa: CASRVGLAGLDTQYF
j_gene: TRBJ2-1; v_gene: TRBV5-1; CDR3aa: CASSPAAGGPNEQFF
j_gene: TRBJ1-6; v_gene: TRBV10-1; CDR3aa: CASSEHGGGNSPLHF
j_gene: TRBJ1-3; v_gene: TRBV7-2; CDR3aa: CASSIQGPSSDTIYF
j_gene: TRBJ2-2; v_gene: TRBV7-6; CDR3aa: CASSLRQGLNTGELFF
j_gene: TRBJ2-3; v_gene: TRBV6-4; CDR3aa: CASSVFLESTDTQYF
j_gene: TRBJ2-5; v_gene: TRBV6-4; CDR3aa: CASSAPHPTQYF
j_gene: TRBJ2-7; v_gene: TRBV5-1; CDR3aa: CASSDGVGALPYEQYF
j_gene: TRBJ2-7; v_gene: TRBV5-6; CDR3aa: CASHSHRQGSEQYF
j_gene: TRBJ1-1; v_gene: TRBV7-9; CDR3aa: CASSLGQGTTEAFF
j_gene: TRBJ2-5; v_gene: TRBV6-1; CDR3aa: CASSEQGQSQETQYF
j_gene: TRBJ1-2; v_gene: TRBV4-2; CDR3aa: CASSQDTNRGHEGYTF
j_gene: TRBJ2-1; v_gene: TRBV5-6; CDR3aa: CASSFRDYINNEQFF
j_gene: TRBJ2-7; v_gene: TRBV2; CDR3aa: CASTPGSRYEQYF
j_gene: TRBJ1-2; v_gene: TRBV6-1; CDR3aa: CASRVQGYGYTF
j_gene: TRBJ2-4; v_gene: TRBV6-4; CDR3aa: CASSDGTDLAKNIQYF
j_gene: TRBJ2-2; v_gene: TRBV4-1; CDR3aa: CASSQIGTGRNTGELFF
j_gene: TRBJ2-6; v_gene: TRBV5-8; CDR3aa: CARRKTGTGANVLTF
j_gene: TRBJ1-5; v_gene: TRBV15; CDR3aa: CAASRDNITGGSDQPQHF
j_gene: TRBJ2-7; v_gene: TRBV6-4; CDR3aa: CARGGYEQYF
j_gene: TRBJ2-5; v_gene: TRBV29-1; CDR3aa: CSVLDAGREETQYF
j_gene: TRBJ2-1; v_gene: TRBV4-2; CDR3aa: CASSQDFWASGYNEQFF
j_gene: TRBJ2-7; v_gene: TRBV7-9; CDR3aa: CASSIGQGDEQYF
j_gene: TRBJ1-1; v_gene: TRBV5-1; CDR3aa: CASSSTGMNTEAFF
j_gene: TRBJ2-6; v_gene: TRBV7-6; CDR3aa: CASSAGTGSPGANVLTF
j_gene: TRBJ1-5; v_gene: TRBV7-9; CDR3aa: CASSLQGAGQPQHF
j_gene: TRBJ2-5; v_gene: TRBV10-3; CDR3aa: CAIRQAQETQYF
j_gene: TRBJ1-1; v_gene: TRBV7-9; CDR3aa: CASSLGGGDTEAFF
j_gene: TRBJ2-7; v_gene: TRBV5-3; CDR3aa: CARSPRQGPHEQYF
j_gene: TRBJ2-2; v_gene: TRBV2; CDR3aa: CASGSVAANTGELFF
j_gene: TRBJ1-2; v_gene: TRBV7-2; CDR3aa: CASRNAGGGYTF
j_gene: TRBJ2-2; v_gene: TRBV18; CDR3aa: CASSPRRQTNTGELFF
j_gene: TRBJ2-1; v_gene: TRBV10-3; CDR3aa: CATGLAGYNEQFF
j_gene: TRBJ2-5; v_gene: TRBV9; CDR3aa: CASSAGGPKETQYF